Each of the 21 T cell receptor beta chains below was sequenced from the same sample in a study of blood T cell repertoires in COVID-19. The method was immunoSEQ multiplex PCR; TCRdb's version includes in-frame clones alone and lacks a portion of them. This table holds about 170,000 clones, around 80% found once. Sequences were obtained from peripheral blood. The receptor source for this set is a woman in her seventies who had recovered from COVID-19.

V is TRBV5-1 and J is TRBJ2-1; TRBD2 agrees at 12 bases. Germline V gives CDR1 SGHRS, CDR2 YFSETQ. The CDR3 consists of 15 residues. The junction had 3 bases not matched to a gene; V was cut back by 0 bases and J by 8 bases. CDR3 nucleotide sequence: TGCGCCAGCAGCTTGGCCCTAGCGGGAGGGTATGAGCAGTTCTTC. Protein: CASSLALAGGYEQFF.

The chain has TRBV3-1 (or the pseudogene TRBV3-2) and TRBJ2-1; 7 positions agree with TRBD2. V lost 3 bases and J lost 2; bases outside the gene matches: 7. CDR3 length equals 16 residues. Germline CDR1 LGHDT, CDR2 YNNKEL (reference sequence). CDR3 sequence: CASSQLPSGAYNEQFF. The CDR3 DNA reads TGTGCCAGCAGCCAGCTACCTAGCGGAGCCTACAATGAGCAGTTCTTC.

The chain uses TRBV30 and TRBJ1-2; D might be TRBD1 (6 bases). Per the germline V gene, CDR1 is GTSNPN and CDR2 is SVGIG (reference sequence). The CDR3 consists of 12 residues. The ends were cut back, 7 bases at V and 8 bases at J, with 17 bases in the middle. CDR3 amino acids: CASRRGAGGYTF. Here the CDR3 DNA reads TGTGCCTCCCGTCGGGGGGCGGGGGGCTACACCTTC.

The CDR3 protein is CAWTPGGGSYEQYF. The CDR3 nucleotides are TGTGCCTGGACCCCCGGGGGGGGCTCCTACGAGCAGTACTTC. The gene calls are TRBV30 and TRBJ2-7, with 8 bases that match TRBD2. V dropped 4 bases and J dropped 0; count of bases not matched to a gene: 5. The CDR3 totals 14 residues. Germline loops: CDR1 GTSNPN, CDR2 SVGIG (reference sequence).

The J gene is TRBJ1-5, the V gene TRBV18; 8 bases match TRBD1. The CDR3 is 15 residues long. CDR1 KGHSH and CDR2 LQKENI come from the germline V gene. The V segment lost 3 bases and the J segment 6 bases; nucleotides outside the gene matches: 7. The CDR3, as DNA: TGTGCCAGCTCACCGACAGGGGACTTGGGTCAGCCCCAGCATTTT. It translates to CASSPTGDLGQPQHF.

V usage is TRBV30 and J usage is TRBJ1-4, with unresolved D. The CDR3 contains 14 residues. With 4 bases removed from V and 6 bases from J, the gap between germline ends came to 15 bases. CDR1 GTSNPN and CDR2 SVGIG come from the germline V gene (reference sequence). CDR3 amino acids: CAWMHSGSDEKLFF. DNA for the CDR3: TGTGCCTGGATGCATTCAGGATCCGATGAAAAACTGTTTTTT.

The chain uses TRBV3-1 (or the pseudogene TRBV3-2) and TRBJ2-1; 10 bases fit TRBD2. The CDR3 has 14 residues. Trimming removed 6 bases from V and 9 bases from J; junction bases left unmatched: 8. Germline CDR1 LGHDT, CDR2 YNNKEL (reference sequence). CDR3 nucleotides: TGTGCCAGCAGAACCCAGCGGGAGGGGGGTGAGCAGTTCTTC. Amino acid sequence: CASRTQREGGEQFF.

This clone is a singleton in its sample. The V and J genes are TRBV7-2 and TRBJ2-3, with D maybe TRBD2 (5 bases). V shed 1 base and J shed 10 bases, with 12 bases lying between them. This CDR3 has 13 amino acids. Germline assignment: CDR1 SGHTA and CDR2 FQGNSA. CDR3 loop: CASSLGLADAQYF. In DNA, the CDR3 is TGTGCCAGCAGCTTAGGGCTAGCCGATGCGCAGTATTTT.

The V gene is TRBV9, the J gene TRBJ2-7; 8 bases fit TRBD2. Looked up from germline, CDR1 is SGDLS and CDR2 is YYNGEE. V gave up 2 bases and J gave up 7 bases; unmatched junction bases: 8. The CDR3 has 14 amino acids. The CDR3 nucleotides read TGTGCCAGCAGCGTCTATAGCGGGACGGGTGAGCAGTACTTC. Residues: CASSVYSGTGEQYF.

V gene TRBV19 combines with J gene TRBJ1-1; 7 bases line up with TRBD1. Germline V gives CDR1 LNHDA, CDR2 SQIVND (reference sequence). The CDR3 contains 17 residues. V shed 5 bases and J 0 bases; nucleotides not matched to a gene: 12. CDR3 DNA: TGTGCCAGTAGTCCCCGACAGGGCCAGCCTCTGAACACTGAAGCTTTCTTT. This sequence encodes CASSPRQGQPLNTEAFF.

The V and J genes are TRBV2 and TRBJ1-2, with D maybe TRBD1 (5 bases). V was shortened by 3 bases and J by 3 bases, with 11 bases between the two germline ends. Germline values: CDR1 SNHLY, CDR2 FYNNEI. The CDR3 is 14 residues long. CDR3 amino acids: CASSEGGTHYGYTF. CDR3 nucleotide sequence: TGTGCCAGCAGTGAGGGAGGGACCCACTATGGCTACACCTTC.

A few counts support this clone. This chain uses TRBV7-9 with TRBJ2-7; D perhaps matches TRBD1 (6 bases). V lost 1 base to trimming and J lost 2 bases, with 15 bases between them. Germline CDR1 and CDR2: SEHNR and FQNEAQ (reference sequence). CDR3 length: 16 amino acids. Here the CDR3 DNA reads TGTGCCAGCAGCTTAGAAGGGGGTCCAAAACCCTACGAGCAGTACTTC. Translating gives CASSLEGGPKPYEQYF.

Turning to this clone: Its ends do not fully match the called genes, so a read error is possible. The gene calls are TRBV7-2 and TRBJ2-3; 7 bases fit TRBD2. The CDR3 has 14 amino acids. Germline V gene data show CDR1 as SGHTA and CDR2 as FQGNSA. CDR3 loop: CASSLGPHGGGDAF. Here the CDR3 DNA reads TGTGCCAGCAGCTTAGGGCCCCACGGGGGAGGGGATGCCTTT.

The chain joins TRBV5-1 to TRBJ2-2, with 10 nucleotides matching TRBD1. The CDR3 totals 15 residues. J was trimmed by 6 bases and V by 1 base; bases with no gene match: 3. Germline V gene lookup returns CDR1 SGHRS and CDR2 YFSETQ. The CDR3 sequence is CASSLTGQGSGELFF. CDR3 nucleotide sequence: TGCGCCAGCAGCTTGACGGGACAGGGGTCCGGGGAGCTGTTTTTT.

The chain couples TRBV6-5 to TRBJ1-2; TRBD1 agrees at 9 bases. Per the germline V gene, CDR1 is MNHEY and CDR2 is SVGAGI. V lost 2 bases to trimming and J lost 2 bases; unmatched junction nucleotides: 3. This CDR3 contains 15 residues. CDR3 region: CASSYPGTGNYGYTF. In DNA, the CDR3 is TGTGCCAGCAGTTACCCCGGGACAGGGAACTATGGCTACACCTTC.

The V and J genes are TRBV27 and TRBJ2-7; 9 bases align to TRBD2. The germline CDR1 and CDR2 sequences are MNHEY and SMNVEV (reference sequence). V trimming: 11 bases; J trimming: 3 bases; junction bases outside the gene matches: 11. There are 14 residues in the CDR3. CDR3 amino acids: CASSGVAGDYEQYF. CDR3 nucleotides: TGTGCCTCCTCCGGGGTAGCGGGGGACTACGAGCAGTACTTC.

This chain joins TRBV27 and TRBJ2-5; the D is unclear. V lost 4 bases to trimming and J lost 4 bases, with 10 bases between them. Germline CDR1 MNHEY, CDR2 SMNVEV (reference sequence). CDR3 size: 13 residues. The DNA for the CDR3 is TGTGCCAGCAGTTCCAACCCTAGAGAGACCCAGTACTTC. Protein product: CASSSNPRETQYF.

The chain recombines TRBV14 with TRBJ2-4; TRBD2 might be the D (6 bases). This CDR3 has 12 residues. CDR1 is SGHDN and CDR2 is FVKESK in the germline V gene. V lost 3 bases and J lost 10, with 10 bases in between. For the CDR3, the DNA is TGTGCCAGCAGCCACGGCCGGGGGATTCAGTACTTC. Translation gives CASSHGRGIQYF.

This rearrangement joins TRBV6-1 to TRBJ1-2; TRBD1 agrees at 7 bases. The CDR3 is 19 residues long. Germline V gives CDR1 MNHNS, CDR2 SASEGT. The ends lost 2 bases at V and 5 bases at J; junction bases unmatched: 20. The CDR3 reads CASSESGATGGGWLYGYTF. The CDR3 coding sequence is TGTGCCAGCAGTGAATCGGGTGCGACAGGAGGGGGCTGGTTGTATGGCTACACCTTC.

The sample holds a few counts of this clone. CDR3 nucleotides: TGTGCCAGCAGCGGGCCGGGTTTTCGGAACACTGAAGCTTTCTTT. Translating gives CASSGPGFRNTEAFF. This sequence joins TRBV9 and TRBJ1-1; D is ambiguous. Germline CDR1 and CDR2: SGDLS and YYNGEE. Trimming left V 3 bases short and J 1 base short, with 13 bases between. The CDR3 extends over 15 amino acids.

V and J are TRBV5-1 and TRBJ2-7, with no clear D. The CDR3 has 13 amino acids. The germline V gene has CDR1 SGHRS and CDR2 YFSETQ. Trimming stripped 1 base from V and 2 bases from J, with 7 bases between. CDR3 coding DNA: TGCGCCAGCAGCTTGTCCACAGCCTACGAGCAGTACTTC. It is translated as CASSLSTAYEQYF. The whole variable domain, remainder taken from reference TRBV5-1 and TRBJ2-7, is KAGVTQTPRYLIKTRGQQVTLSCSPISGHRSVSWYQQTPGQGLQFLFEYFSETQRNKGNFPGRFSGRQFSNSRSEMNVSTLELGDSALYLCASSLSTAYEQYFGPGTRLTVT.